This T cell receptor (beta chain) originates from a study of CD8 T cells in ankylosing spondylitis. Study observations and caveats: Clones linked to disease were reported to show significant enrichment in matched ankylosing spondylitis synovial fluid. Clones linked to the disease showed a CD8+ phenotype. They occurred at relatively low frequencies in peripheral blood. A TCR beta motif made of eight highly homologous variants seemed typical of ankylosing spondylitis blood.

A word on this clonotype: Its antigen is unidentified.

Trimming pared 2 bases from V and 7 bases from J, leaving 9 bases between. Germline V gene lookup returns CDR1 MNHNY and CDR2 SVGAGI (reference sequence). The CDR3 runs 13 residues. Making use of molecular barcodes, quantitative 5'-RACE generated TCR beta libraries. One entry per CDR3 protein results from TCRdb running MiXCR on the 5' RACE reads. This sample carries 750,000 to 850,000 distinct CDR3 sequences, roughly 12% of them seen once, and the ten largest clones take 0.51%. The specimen sequenced was blood, either unsorted or a sorted T cell fraction (not recorded which). The V and J genes are TRBV6-6 and TRBJ1-5; D uncertain. The sequence was obtained from a male donor with ankylosing spondylitis. This CDR3 reads CASSYPLGQPQHF. CDR3 sequence (DNA): TGTGCCAGCAGTTACCCATTGGGGCAGCCCCAGCATTTT.